Here is one TCR beta chain with its context. The repertoire was sequenced with immunoSEQ multiplex PCR; TCRdb's copy has only in-frame clones and lacks some. The table includes 60,000 to 85,000 clones, roughly 91% detected once. V dropped 7 bases and J dropped 0 bases, with 13 bases sitting between them. The germline V gene encodes CDR1 MNHNY and CDR2 SVGAGI (reference sequence). The CDR3 consists of 16 residues. This sample was taken from a study of technical replicates of blood from a few donors. Sequenced sample: T cells isolated from PBMCs. The clonotype was recovered from a human donor in good health. The chain joins TRBV6-6 to TRBJ2-6, with D perhaps TRBD1 (7 bases). For the CDR3, the DNA is TGTGCCAGCACGGCAGGGGGGCGCTCTGGGGCCAACGTCCTGACTTTC. Translated: CASTAGGRSGANVLTF.